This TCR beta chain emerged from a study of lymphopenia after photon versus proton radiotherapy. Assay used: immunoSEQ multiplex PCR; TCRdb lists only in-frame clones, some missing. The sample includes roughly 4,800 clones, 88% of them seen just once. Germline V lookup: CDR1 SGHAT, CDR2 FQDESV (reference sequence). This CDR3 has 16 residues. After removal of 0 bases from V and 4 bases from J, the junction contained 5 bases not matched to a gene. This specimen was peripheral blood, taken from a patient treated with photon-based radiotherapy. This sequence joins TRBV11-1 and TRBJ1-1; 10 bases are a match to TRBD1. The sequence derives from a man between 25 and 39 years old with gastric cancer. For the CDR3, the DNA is TGTGCCAGCAGCTTAGCCGAGGGACAGGGGCGCACTGAAGCTTTCTTT. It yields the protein CASSLAEGQGRTEAFF.